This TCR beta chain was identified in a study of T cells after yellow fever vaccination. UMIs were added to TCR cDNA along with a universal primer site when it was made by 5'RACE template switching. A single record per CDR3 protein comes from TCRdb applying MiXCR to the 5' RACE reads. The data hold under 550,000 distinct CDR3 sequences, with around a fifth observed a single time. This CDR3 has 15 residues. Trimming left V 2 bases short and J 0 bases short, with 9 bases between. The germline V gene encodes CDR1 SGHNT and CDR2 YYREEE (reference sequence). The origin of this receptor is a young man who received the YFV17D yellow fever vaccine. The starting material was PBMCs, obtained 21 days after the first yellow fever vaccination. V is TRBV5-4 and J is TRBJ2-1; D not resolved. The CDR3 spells CASSFSQFSYNEQFF. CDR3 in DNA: TGTGCCAGCAGCTTCAGTCAGTTCTCCTACAATGAGCAGTTCTTC.